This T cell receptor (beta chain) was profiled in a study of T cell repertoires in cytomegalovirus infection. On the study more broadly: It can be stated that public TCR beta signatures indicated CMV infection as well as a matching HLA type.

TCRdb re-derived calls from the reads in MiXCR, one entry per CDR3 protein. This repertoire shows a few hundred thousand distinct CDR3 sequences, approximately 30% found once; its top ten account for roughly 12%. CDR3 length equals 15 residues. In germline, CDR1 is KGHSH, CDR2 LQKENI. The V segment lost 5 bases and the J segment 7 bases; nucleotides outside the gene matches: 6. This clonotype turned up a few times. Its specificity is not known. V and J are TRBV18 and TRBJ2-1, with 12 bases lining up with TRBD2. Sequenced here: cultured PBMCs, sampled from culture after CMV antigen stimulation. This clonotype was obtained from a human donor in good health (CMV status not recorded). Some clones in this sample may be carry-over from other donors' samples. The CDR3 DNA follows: TGTGCCAGCTCATTCGGACTAGCGGGACAAAATGAGCAGTTCTTC. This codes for CASSFGLAGQNEQFF.